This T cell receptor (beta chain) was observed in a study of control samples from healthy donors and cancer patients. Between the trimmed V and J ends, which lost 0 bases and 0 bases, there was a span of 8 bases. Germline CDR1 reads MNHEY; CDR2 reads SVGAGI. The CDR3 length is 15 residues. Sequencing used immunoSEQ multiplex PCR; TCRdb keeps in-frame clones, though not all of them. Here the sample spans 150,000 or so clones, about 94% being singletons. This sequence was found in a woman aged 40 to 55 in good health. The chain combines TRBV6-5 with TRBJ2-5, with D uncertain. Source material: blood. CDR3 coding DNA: TGTGCCAGCAGTTACTCGGCGGACCACCAAGAGACCCAGTACTTC. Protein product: CASSYSADHQETQYF.